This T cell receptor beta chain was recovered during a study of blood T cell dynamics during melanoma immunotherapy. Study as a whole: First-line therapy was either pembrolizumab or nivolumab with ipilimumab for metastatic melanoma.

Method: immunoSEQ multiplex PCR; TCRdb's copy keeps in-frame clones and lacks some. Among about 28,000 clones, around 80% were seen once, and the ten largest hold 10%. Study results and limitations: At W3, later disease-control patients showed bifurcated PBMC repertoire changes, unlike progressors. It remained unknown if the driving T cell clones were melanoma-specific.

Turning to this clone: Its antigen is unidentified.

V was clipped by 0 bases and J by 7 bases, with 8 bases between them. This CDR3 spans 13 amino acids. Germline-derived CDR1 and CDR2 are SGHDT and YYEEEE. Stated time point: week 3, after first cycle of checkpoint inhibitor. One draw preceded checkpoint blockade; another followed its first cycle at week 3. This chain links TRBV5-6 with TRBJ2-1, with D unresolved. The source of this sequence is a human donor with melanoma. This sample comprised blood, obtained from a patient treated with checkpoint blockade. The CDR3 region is CASSLANGNEQFF. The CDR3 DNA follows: TGTGCCAGCAGCTTGGCCAATGGGAATGAGCAGTTCTTC.